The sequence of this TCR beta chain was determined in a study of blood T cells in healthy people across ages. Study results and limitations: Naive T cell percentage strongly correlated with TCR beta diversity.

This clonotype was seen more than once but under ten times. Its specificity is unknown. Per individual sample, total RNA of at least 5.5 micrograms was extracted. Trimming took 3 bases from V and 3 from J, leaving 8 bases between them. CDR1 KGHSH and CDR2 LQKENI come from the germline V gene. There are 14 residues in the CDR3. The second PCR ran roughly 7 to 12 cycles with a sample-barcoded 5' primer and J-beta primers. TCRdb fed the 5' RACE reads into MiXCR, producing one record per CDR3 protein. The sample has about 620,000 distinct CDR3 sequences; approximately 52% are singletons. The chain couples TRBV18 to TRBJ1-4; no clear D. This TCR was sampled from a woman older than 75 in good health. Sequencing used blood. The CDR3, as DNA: TGTGCCAGCTCACCGGGCAGCGCTAATGAAAAACTGTTTTTT. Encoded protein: CASSPGSANEKLFF.